The 27 T cell receptor beta chains below all came from one sample that was sequenced in a study of blood T cell repertoires in COVID-19 (dated by TCRdb to 2019 to 2021). The library was built by means of the immunoSEQ multiplex PCR assay. TCRdb took over this immuneACCESS table, retaining in-frame rearrangements with V and J assigned. Such tables are incomplete; in checked studies, under half of the missing clones stem from an unresolved V gene, and the remainder is unexplained. The table for this sample lists about 400,000 clones; approximately 87% of them were counted only once. Jointly, the top ten make up roughly 2% of the sample. Sequenced material: PBMCs or T cells enriched from blood (not recorded which). Receptors originate from a man aged 40-50 years in a cohort exposed to, infected with or recovered from COVID-19 (not recorded which).

V is TRBV5-1 and J is TRBJ2-5; D remains ambiguous. The CDR3 consists of 12 residues. CDR1 and CDR2 from the germline V gene are SGHRS and YFSETQ. V lost 4 bases and J lost 0, with 4 bases in between. For the CDR3, the DNA is TGCGCCAGCAGCCAGGACCAAGAGACCCAGTACTTC. This sequence encodes CASSQDQETQYF.

The V call is TRBV7-7, the J call TRBJ2-7; 8 positions agree with TRBD2. V lost 5 bases and J lost 4; bases outside the gene matches: 10. The CDR3 is 15 residues long. Looked up from germline, CDR1 is SSHAT and CDR2 is FNYEAQ (reference sequence). The CDR3 DNA follows: TGTGCCAGCAGCACCGCAGCGGGAGCGGGTTACGAGCAGTACTTC. It is translated as CASSTAAGAGYEQYF.

This sequence joins TRBV6-5 and TRBJ2-7; D not certain. V lost 8 bases, J lost 4 bases, and 9 bases lay in between. The CDR3 consists of 11 residues. From germline, CDR1 is MNHEY and CDR2 SVGAGI. CDR3 DNA sequence: TGTGCCAGCGAGGTGGGTTACGAGCAGTACTTC. Amino acids: CASEVGYEQYF.

V gene TRBV10-3 combines with J gene TRBJ1-1; D ambiguous. The CDR3 extends over 13 amino acids. CDR1 and CDR2 from the germline V gene are ENHRY and SYGVKD. V gave up 2 bases and J gave up 0 bases, with 4 bases separating them. CDR3 coding DNA: TGTGCCATCAGTGAGGTATTGAACACTGAAGCTTTCTTT. This sequence encodes CAISEVLNTEAFF.

V usage is TRBV2 and J usage is TRBJ1-5, with a possible D match to TRBD1 (6 bases). Germline lookup yields CDR1 SNHLY and CDR2 FYNNEI. The CDR3 has 15 amino acids. Trimming shortened V by 5 bases and J by 3 bases, and 14 bases separated the two germline ends. CDR3 sequence reads: CASSLQGFDNQPQHF. CDR3 bases: TGTGCCAGCAGTCTACAGGGTTTTGACAATCAGCCCCAGCATTTT.

The V gene is TRBV7-9, the J gene TRBJ2-1; 10 bases agree with TRBD2. J gave up 2 bases and V 5 bases, and 15 bases lay outside the gene matches. In germline, CDR1 is SEHNR, CDR2 FQNEAQ (reference sequence). CDR3 length: 19 residues. In DNA, the CDR3 is TGTGCCAGCAGCCATCTCGGGGGGGCTAGCGGGAGCCCCTACAATGAGCAGTTCTTC. Its translation: CASSHLGGASGSPYNEQFF.

This chain joins TRBV3-1 (or the pseudogene TRBV3-2) and TRBJ2-2, with 9 bases matching TRBD2. CDR3 length: 15 residues. The germline gives CDR1 LGHDT, CDR2 YNNKEL (reference sequence). Losses at the gene ends were 3 bases for V and 5 bases for J; bases not matched to a gene: 4. The CDR3 DNA reads as TGTGCCAGCAGCCACCAAACTAGCGGGACCGGGGAGCTGTTTTTT. As protein: CASSHQTSGTGELFF.

The chain combines TRBV5-1 with TRBJ1-3, with D unclear. Germline CDR1 reads SGHRS; CDR2 reads YFSETQ. This CDR3 comprises 16 residues. Deletions cut 0 bases from V and 0 bases from J, with 10 bases between. CDR3 in DNA: TGCGCCAGCAGCTTGGTGGAGGTTACCTCTGGAAACACCATATATTTT. Translation: CASSLVEVTSGNTIYF.

This clone was observed once. The J gene is TRBJ1-2, the V gene TRBV30; 7 bases are shared with TRBD1. V dropped 3 bases and J dropped 2; count of bases not matched to a gene: 9. This CDR3 region has 15 residues. The germline V gene encodes CDR1 GTSNPN and CDR2 SVGIG (reference sequence). The CDR3 DNA reads as TGTGCCTGGAGGGCGACAGGGTCAGGAAACTATGGCTACACCTTC. Protein sequence: CAWRATGSGNYGYTF.

The chain uses TRBV28 and TRBJ2-7; 9 nucleotides match TRBD1. The CDR3 consists of 14 residues. V gave up 4 bases and J gave up 3 bases; unmatched junction bases: 4. Germline CDR1 is MDHEN and CDR2 is SYDVKM. The DNA for the CDR3 is TGTGCCAGCAGTTCGGGGACAGGGCGCTACGAGCAGTACTTC. As protein: CASSSGTGRYEQYF.

The V gene is TRBV10-3, the J gene TRBJ2-3; 9 nucleotides match TRBD2. The CDR3 runs to 16 residues. Per germline, CDR1 ENHRY and CDR2 SYGVKD. V was clipped by 7 bases and J by 3 bases; unmatched bases: 11. CDR3 coding DNA: TGTGCCATCACCTCTTTAGCGGGAGTGGGGACAGATACGCAGTATTTT. It codes for CAITSLAGVGTDTQYF.

The rearrangement joins TRBV5-1 to TRBJ2-5, with 7 bases that match TRBD1. The CDR3 has 14 amino acids. Germline V lookup: CDR1 SGHRS, CDR2 YFSETQ. J gave up 5 bases and V 0 bases, and 4 bases lay outside the gene matches. CDR3 DNA: TGCGCCAGCAGCTTGGCCTTACAGGGGGAGACCCAGTACTTC. It encodes CASSLALQGETQYF.

Concerning this clone: Other nucleotide sequences from this sample produce the same CDR3. The chain carries TRBV4-1 and TRBJ2-7; 8 bases match TRBD2. The germline V gene encodes CDR1 MGHRA and CDR2 YSYEKL. V trimming: 4 bases; J trimming: 2 bases; junction bases outside the gene matches: 7. The CDR3 length is 15 residues. The CDR3 region is CASSRDSGTTYEQYF. CDR3 in DNA: TGCGCCAGCAGCCGCGATAGCGGGACAACCTACGAGCAGTACTTC.

There are a few counts of this clone. The chain joins TRBV6-5 to TRBJ2-1; TRBD2 aligns across 8 bases. After removal of 6 bases from V and 7 bases from J, the junction contained 11 bases not matched to a gene. From germline, CDR1 is MNHEY and CDR2 SVGAGI. This CDR3 comprises 15 residues. CDR3 DNA: TGTGCCAGCAGGGAGCGGGAGAGTAGTATGAATGAGCAGTTCTTC. Residues: CASRERESSMNEQFF.

V and J are TRBV6-5 and TRBJ2-1, with 7 nucleotides matching TRBD2. The germline gives CDR1 MNHEY, CDR2 SVGAGI. With 7 bases clipped from V and 5 bases from J, the junction kept 11 bases outside the gene matches. This CDR3 is 15 amino acids long. CDR3 in amino acids: CASKGFGAGDNEQFF. CDR3 bases: TGTGCCAGCAAGGGGTTCGGGGCGGGAGACAATGAGCAGTTCTTC.

J is TRBJ1-6 and V is TRBV12-2; TRBD1 was called by the table and not checked on the DNA. TRBV12-2 counts as a pseudogene. The CDR3 contains 15 residues. Here the CDR3 reads CASRPFPGYHSPLHF. The DNA for the CDR3 is TGTGCAAGTCGCCCTTTCCCAGGGTACCATTCACCCCTCCACTTT.

On this clone itself: In the same sample, other DNA sequences code for this CDR3. The CDR3 sequence: CASSSFTDTQYF. In DNA form, the CDR3 reads TGTGCCAGCAGCTCCTTCACAGATACGCAGTATTTT. The rearrangement joins TRBV27 to TRBJ2-3; D not certain. The CDR3 runs 12 residues. Trimming removed 6 bases at V and 2 bases at J, with 6 bases between. Germline V gene sequence: CDR1 MNHEY, CDR2 SMNVEV (reference sequence).

The chain employs TRBV5-1 and TRBJ2-1; possibly TRBD2 for D (6 bases). Trimming left V 5 bases short and J 9 bases short, with 18 bases between. This CDR3 has 14 amino acids. Per the germline V gene, CDR1 is SGHRS and CDR2 is YFSETQ. In DNA, the CDR3 is TGCGCCAGCAGAGATAGCGGTCTGCCGGGTGAGCAGTTCTTC. This codes for CASRDSGLPGEQFF. The full variable domain, completed using reference TRBV5-1 and TRBJ2-1, is KAGVTQTPRYLIKTRGQQVTLSCSPISGHRSVSWYQQTPGQGLQFLFEYFSETQRNKGNFPGRFSGRQFSNSRSEMNVSTLELGDSALYLCASRDSGLPGEQFFGPGTRLTVL.

This chain connects TRBV7-9 to TRBJ2-1; D call uncertain. This CDR3 is 15 amino acids long. Deletions cut 5 bases from V and 6 bases from J, with 17 bases between. Germline lookup yields CDR1 SEHNR and CDR2 FQNEAQ (reference sequence). CDR3 coding DNA: TGTGCCAGCAGCCAACTTGGCCTGCGACTCAATGAGCAGTTCTTC. Translated, it gives CASSQLGLRLNEQFF. The full variable domain, its missing parts supplied by reference TRBV7-9 and TRBJ2-1, is DTGVSQNPRHKITKRGQNVTFRCDPISEHNRLYWYRQTLGQGPEFLTYFQNEAQLEKSRLLSDRFSAERPKGSFSTLEIQRTEQGDSAMYLCASSQLGLRLNEQFFGPGTRLTVL.

This chain links TRBV19 with TRBJ1-5; TRBD1 agrees at 7 bases. The germline V gene encodes CDR1 LNHDA and CDR2 SQIVND (reference sequence). The junction had 9 bases not matched to a gene; V was cut back by 6 bases and J by 4 bases. The CDR3 totals 15 residues. Here the CDR3 DNA reads TGTGCCAGTAGCTTCGGGACAGTTCTTAATCAGCCCCAGCATTTT. This encodes CASSFGTVLNQPQHF.

The chain employs TRBV7-9 and TRBJ1-3, with 10 positions matching TRBD1. The CDR3 extends over 18 amino acids. CDR1 SEHNR and CDR2 FQNEAQ come from the germline V gene (reference sequence). Trimming cost V 0 bases and J 4 bases; bases outside gene matches: 9. CDR3 DNA: TGTGCCAGCAGCTTAGCGACAGGGGGCCGGGCAGAAGGAAACACCATATATTTT. Amino acids: CASSLATGGRAEGNTIYF.

V is TRBV7-9 and J is TRBJ2-7, with 7 positions matching TRBD1. Per germline, CDR1 SEHNR and CDR2 FQNEAQ (reference sequence). Trimming cost V 5 bases and J 0 bases; bases outside gene matches: 7. The CDR3 sequence is 15 residues long. The CDR3 DNA is TGTGCCAGCAGCCCAGGACAGGCCAGCTCCTACGAGCAGTACTTC. It translates to CASSPGQASSYEQYF.

This chain joins TRBV7-9 and TRBJ2-2, with TRBD2 matching over 7 bases. The CDR3 extends over 16 amino acids. The V and J ends lost 4 bases and 6 bases, in that order; junction bases with no gene match: 11. Germline V gene sequence: CDR1 SEHNR, CDR2 FQNEAQ (reference sequence). DNA for the CDR3: TGTGCCAGCAGCTCCTTTAGGCGGGAGAGGCCCGGGGAGCTGTTTTTT. Translation gives CASSSFRRERPGELFF.

The gene calls are TRBV6-2 or TRBV6-3 and TRBJ1-2; the match to TRBD1 covers 8 bases. V lost 3 bases to trimming and J lost 4 bases; unmatched junction nucleotides: 4. Germline assignment: CDR1 MNHEY and CDR2 SVGEGT. This CDR3 is built from 14 residues. CDR3: CASSYRQGTYGYTF. In DNA, the CDR3 is TGTGCCAGCAGTTATCGACAGGGGACCTATGGCTACACCTTC.

The genes are TRBV5-5 and TRBJ2-7, with 8 bases fitting TRBD1. In germline, CDR1 is SGHKS, CDR2 YYEKEE (reference sequence). Losses at the gene ends were 0 bases for V and 6 bases for J; bases not matched to a gene: 5. The CDR3 totals 14 residues. CDR3 nucleotides: TGTGCCAGCAGCTTGGTGGGACAGGCTTCCGAGCAGTACTTC. Amino acids: CASSLVGQASEQYF.

The chain joins TRBV5-4 to TRBJ2-2; D gene ambiguous. The germline CDR1 and CDR2 sequences are SGHNT and YYREEE (reference sequence). CDR3 length: 14 amino acids. Trimming stripped 1 base from V and 4 bases from J, with 8 bases between. Written as DNA, the CDR3 is TGTGCCAGCAGCTTGTCGGGTACCACCGGGGAGCTGTTTTTT. Its protein is CASSLSGTTGELFF.

The chain carries TRBV29-1 and TRBJ2-4, with D possibly TRBD1 on 6 matching bases. The germline gives CDR1 SQVTM, CDR2 ANQGSEA. This CDR3 has 13 residues. Trimming cost V 2 bases and J 7 bases, with 12 bases left between them. In DNA, the CDR3 is TGCAGCGTTGAACCCACAGGGTCGAACATTCAGTACTTC. It specifies CSVEPTGSNIQYF.